The present entry profiles one TCR beta chain with its context. Its specificity is not known. Method: immunoSEQ multiplex PCR; TCRdb's copy keeps in-frame clones and lacks some. The sample lists roughly 150,000 clones, roughly 88% occurring once. The data originate from a study of T cell responses to AZD1222 COVID-19 vaccine. V shed 3 bases and J shed 0 bases, with 15 bases lying between them. The CDR3 length is 16 residues. Germline loops: CDR1 SGHNT, CDR2 YYREEE (reference sequence). Study-wide findings and caveats: The span of vaccine-associated CD4 TCRs extended across spike, with dominance at 160-218 and 743-854.

The sample consisted of peripheral blood, taken 28 days after the second AZD1222 dose. The TCR was taken from an adult who received the AZD1222 COVID-19 vaccine. This chain connects TRBV5-4 to TRBJ1-1, with D possibly being TRBD1 (5 bases). CDR3 nucleotide sequence: TGTGCCAGCAGCTCGTTCGGTGGGGCGATGAACACTGAAGCTTTCTTT. Protein sequence: CASSSFGGAMNTEAFF.